This TCR beta chain comes out of a study of cytomegalovirus exposure and HLA in healthy donors. Trimming removed 3 bases from V and 2 bases from J; junction bases left unmatched: 7. In germline, CDR1 is SGHRS, CDR2 YFSETQ. The CDR3 covers 15 residues. The PCR contained 60 Vbeta and 13 Jbeta primers. Measured with immunoSEQ multiplex PCR; TCRdb has only the in-frame clones, and not every one. Seen here are roughly 140,000 clones, 80% observed once, and the top ten hold around 7%. This clonotype was sampled from a man in his forties in good health and CMV-seropositive. The chain uses TRBV5-1 and TRBJ2-7; 8 positions match TRBD1. Sequencing input: PBMCs. The CDR3 reads CASSSDDRGAYEQYF. Here the CDR3 DNA reads TGCGCCAGCAGCTCGGACGACAGGGGAGCCTACGAGCAGTACTTC.